The clone carrying this T cell receptor (beta chain) occurred once. Its antigen is not known. These data are taken from a study of lymphopenia after photon versus proton radiotherapy. The method was immunoSEQ multiplex PCR; TCRdb's version includes in-frame clones alone and lacks a portion of them. The data contain about 26,000 clones, 85% to 90% of them singletons. Study-level findings and limits: After the lymphocyte nadir, photon-treated repertoires showed oligoclonal expansion, especially of CD8+ Temra cells. Photon-treated patients lost naive T cells and TCR diversity; proton-treated stayed stable.

Germline CDR1 is SNHLY and CDR2 is FYNNEI. This CDR3 comprises 15 residues. V was clipped by 5 bases and J by 0 bases; unmatched bases: 3. Sample: peripheral blood, taken from a patient treated with photon-based radiotherapy. The chain employs TRBV2 and TRBJ2-2; 7 nucleotides align to TRBD1. The source is a man aged 25-40 years with gastric cancer. Here the CDR3 reads CASSTGTANTGELFF. CDR3 DNA: TGTGCCAGCAGTACCGGGACAGCGAACACCGGGGAGCTGTTTTTT.